The 9 T cell receptor beta chains below all came from one sample that was sequenced in a study of CD8+ T cells in alopecia areata. The treatment denotes: oral pan-JAK inhibitor, 5-10 mg twice daily. Reverse transcribed after extraction, RNA yielded cDNA as the sequencing template. The method was immunoSEQ multiplex PCR; TCRdb's version includes in-frame clones alone and lacks a portion of them. The sample yields approximately 200,000 clones, over 45% seen once. Specimen: CD4+ T cells sorted from blood, collected at week 24, from a patient treated with tofacitinib. The receptors shown here come from a human donor with alopecia areata.

Concerning this clone: The sample holds other DNA sequences that translate to the same CDR3. This rearrangement joins TRBV27 to TRBJ1-1, with 7 bases that match TRBD1. Germline CDR1 and CDR2: MNHEY and SMNVEV (reference sequence). Unmatched junction bases numbered 0, after V lost 2 bases and J lost 0 bases. The CDR3 sequence is 14 residues long. CDR3 protein: CASSLGQVNTEAFF. The DNA for the CDR3 is TGTGCCAGCAGTTTAGGACAGGTGAACACTGAAGCTTTCTTT.

The V and J genes are TRBV4-3 and TRBJ2-7; D possibly uses TRBD1 or TRBD2 (5 bases each). Germline V lookup: CDR1 LGHNA, CDR2 YSLEER. There are 16 residues in the CDR3. The germline V and J ends were trimmed by 0 bases and 1 base, with 13 bases remaining between them. The CDR3 sequence is CASSQDFVGASYEQYF. The CDR3 DNA reads as TGCGCCAGCAGCCAAGATTTTGTCGGGGCTTCCTACGAGCAGTACTTC.

The chain has TRBV9 and TRBJ2-5; D assignment may be TRBD1 or TRBD2 (5 bases each). Germline CDR1 is SGDLS and CDR2 is YYNGEE. The CDR3 has 15 amino acids. Between the trimmed V and J ends, which lost 3 bases and 2 bases, there was a span of 14 bases. The CDR3 DNA follows: TGTGCCAGCAGCGCCTACGGGACGGAACAAGAGACCCAGTACTTC. Protein product: CASSAYGTEQETQYF. Variable domain in full (rest from reference TRBV9 and TRBJ2-5): DSGVTQTPKHLITATGQRVTLRCSPRSGDLSVYWYQQSLDQGLQFLIQYYNGEERAKGNILERFSAQQFPDLHSELNLSSLELGDSALYFCASSAYGTEQETQYFGPGTRLLVL.

This clone has just a few counts. This chain uses TRBV5-1 with TRBJ2-3, with TRBD2 matching over 8 bases. This CDR3 has 15 amino acids. Germline CDR1 SGHRS, CDR2 YFSETQ. V gave up 1 base and J gave up 4 bases; unmatched junction bases: 5. The CDR3 region is CASSLSGSRSDTQYF. CDR3 bases: TGCGCCAGCAGCTTGAGCGGGAGTCGATCAGATACGCAGTATTTT.

In its sample, this clone was seen a few times. Here the CDR3 DNA reads TGTGCCAGCAGTGAAAAATGGCTCCAGCCCCAGCATTTT. This sequence encodes CASSEKWLQPQHF. V and J are TRBV2 and TRBJ1-5; D is undetermined. Germline CDR1 reads SNHLY; CDR2 reads FYNNEI. Trimming removed 2 bases from V and 7 bases from J, with 9 bases in between. The CDR3 covers 13 residues.

This rearrangement joins TRBV7-2 to TRBJ1-1; the match to TRBD1 covers 7 bases. The trim removed 0 bases at V and 6 bases at J, leaving 4 bases unmatched. CDR3 length: 14 residues. CDR1 is SGHTA and CDR2 is FQGNSA in the germline V gene. The CDR3 bases are TGTGCCAGCAGCTTAGCAAGGGGGCGGTCTGAAGCTTTCTTT. This encodes CASSLARGRSEAFF.

J is TRBJ2-5 and V is TRBV29-1, with TRBD1 matching over 7 bases. Germline loops: CDR1 SQVTM, CDR2 ANQGSEA. The CDR3 runs 13 residues. V lost 7 bases to trimming and J lost 5 bases; unmatched junction nucleotides: 10. The CDR3 sequence is CSGRIGTVETQYF. For the CDR3, the DNA is TGCAGCGGACGCATAGGGACAGTGGAGACCCAGTACTTC.

CDR3: CSAAENYGYTF. CDR3 DNA sequence: TGCAGCGCCGCCGAGAACTATGGCTACACCTTC. This sequence joins TRBV29-1 and TRBJ1-2; D is unclear. The CDR3 sequence is 11 residues long. In germline, CDR1 is SQVTM, CDR2 ANQGSEA. The ends were cut back, 7 bases at V and 2 bases at J, with 8 bases in the middle.

The chain is built from TRBV27 and TRBJ2-2, with D tentatively TRBD1 (5 bases). CDR3 size: 15 residues. The V end lost 9 bases, the J end lost 0 bases, and 14 bases lay between the germline ends. CDR1 is MNHEY, CDR2 SMNVEV, per germline (reference sequence). CDR3 nucleotide sequence: TGTGCCAGTTCGAGACAGACCGCGAACACCGGGGAGCTGTTTTTT. It specifies CASSRQTANTGELFF.